The rows below give T cell receptor beta chains drawn from one sample of a study of blood T cell repertoires in COVID-19. TCRdb's table, derived via immunoSEQ multiplex PCR, lists solely in-frame clones and lacks some. This table holds approximately 220,000 clones, 70% to 90% found once. Sample: PBMCs or T cells enriched from blood (not recorded which). These receptors all stem from a woman in her 40s with acute COVID-19. The CDR3 runs from the conserved cysteine through the conserved F or W. A D gene is named only where the DNA matches it firmly. Clone size is given for some rows only: seen once, a few or many times, or a class if the clone is expanded.

cdr3_aa	cdr3_nt	clone_size	cdr3_length	j_call	v_call	d_call
CASSPRTGGRETQYF	TGTGCCAGCAGCCCTCGGACAGGGGGCAGGGAGACCCAGTACTTC	.	15	TRBJ2-5	TRBV9	TRBD1
CASSRGQGASGELFF	TGCGCCAGCAGCCGTGGACAGGGGGCGTCCGGGGAGCTGTTTTTT	.	15	TRBJ2-2	TRBV5-1	TRBD1
CSVQGSNEKLFF	TGCAGCGTACAGGGGAGTAATGAAAAACTGTTTTTT	once	12	TRBJ1-4	TRBV29-1	TRBD1
CASSLGSPRETQYF	TGTGCTAGCAGCTTAGGTAGCCCTCGGGAGACCCAGTACTTC	.	14	TRBJ2-5	TRBV7-7	.
CASWASGQPVNYGYTF	TGTGCCAGTTGGGCCTCCGGACAGCCTGTTAACTATGGCTACACCTTC	.	16	TRBJ1-2	TRBV19	.
CASSLRRGLDTEAFF	TGTGCCAGCAGCCTCCGCAGGGGGCTGGACACTGAAGCTTTCTTT	.	15	TRBJ1-1	TRBV3-1/TRBV3-2	TRBD1
CASSVWGTGDSAGELFF	TGTGCCAGCAGCGTGTGGGGGACAGGGGATTCGGCCGGGGAGCTGTTTTTT	once	17	TRBJ2-2	TRBV9	TRBD1
CASSLPGTSGSHEQYF	TGTGCCAGCAGCCTCCCTGGGACTAGCGGGAGCCACGAGCAGTACTTC	.	16	TRBJ2-7	TRBV3-1/TRBV3-2	TRBD2
CASSISGAPPDTQYF	TGTGCCAGCAGCATTAGCGGGGCTCCCCCGGATACGCAGTATTTT	.	15	TRBJ2-3	TRBV11-2	TRBD2
CASSYSRTNYGYTF	TGTGCCAGCAGTTACTCCAGGACAAACTATGGCTACACCTTC	.	14	TRBJ1-2	TRBV6-5	.
CASSRHIGQSYEQCF	TGTGCCAGCAGCCGGCACATAGGACAGTCCTACGAGCAGTGCTTC	.	15	TRBJ2-7	TRBV14	.
CASSRRDLNYEQYF	TGTGCCAGTAGTCGCCGGGACTTAAACTACGAGCAGTACTTC	.	14	TRBJ2-7	TRBV19	.
CASSSTANYGYTF	TGTGCCAGCAGCAGTACGGCTAACTATGGCTACACCTTC	.	13	TRBJ1-2	TRBV5-5	.
CAISESGVVQNQPQHF	TGTGCCATCAGTGAGTCAGGGGTGGTACAGAATCAGCCCCAGCATTTT	.	16	TRBJ1-5	TRBV10-3	.
CASRGGRTGRMNTEAFF	TGTGCCAGTAGAGGTGGGAGGACAGGGCGAATGAACACTGAAGCTTTCTTT	.	17	TRBJ1-1	TRBV19	TRBD1
CASSHTGGETDTQYF	TGCGCCAGCAGTCATACAGGGGGCGAAACAGATACGCAGTATTTT	.	15	TRBJ2-3	TRBV5-1	TRBD1
CASSFWQGGETEAFF	TGTGCCAGCAGTTTCTGGCAGGGCGGAGAGACTGAAGCTTTCTTT	few	15	TRBJ1-1	TRBV28	.
CASSPLGKETQYF	TGTGCCAGCTCACCATTGGGCAAAGAGACCCAGTACTTC	.	13	TRBJ2-5	TRBV18	.
CASSQTGVGTDTQYF	TGCGCCAGCAGCCAGACAGGAGTGGGCACAGATACGCAGTATTTT	.	15	TRBJ2-3	TRBV5-1	.
CASSPLTGPSGANVLTF	TGTGCCAGCTCACCACTTACAGGCCCCTCTGGGGCCAACGTCCTGACTTTC	.	17	TRBJ2-6	TRBV18	.